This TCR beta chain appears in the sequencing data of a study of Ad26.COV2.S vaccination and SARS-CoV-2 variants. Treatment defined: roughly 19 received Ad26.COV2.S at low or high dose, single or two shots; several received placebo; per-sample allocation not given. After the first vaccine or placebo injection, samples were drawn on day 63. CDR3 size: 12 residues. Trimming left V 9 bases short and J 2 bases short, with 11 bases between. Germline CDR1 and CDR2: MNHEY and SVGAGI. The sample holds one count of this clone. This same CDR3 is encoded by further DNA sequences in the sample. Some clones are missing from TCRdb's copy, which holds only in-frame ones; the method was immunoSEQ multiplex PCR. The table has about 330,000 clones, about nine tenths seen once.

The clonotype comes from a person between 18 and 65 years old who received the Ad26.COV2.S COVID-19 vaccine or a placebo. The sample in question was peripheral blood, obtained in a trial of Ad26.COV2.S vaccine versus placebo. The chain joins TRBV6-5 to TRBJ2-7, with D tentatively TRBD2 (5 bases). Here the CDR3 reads CASSPGAYEQYF. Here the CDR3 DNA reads TGTGCCAGTTCCCCCGGGGCCTACGAGCAGTACTTC.